Following are 14 T cell receptor beta chains from one sample sequenced in a study of blood T cell repertoires in COVID-19. Here immunoSEQ multiplex PCR was the method, and the copy in TCRdb shows in-frame clones only, minus some. Here the sample spans 99,000 or so clones, roughly 82% being singletons. The sequencing sample was made of peripheral blood. Source of these receptors: a man aged 60 to 75 with acute or convalescent COVID-19.

The chain joins TRBV27 to TRBJ1-6; D perhaps matches TRBD1 (5 bases). This CDR3 is 14 amino acids long. Germline values: CDR1 MNHEY, CDR2 SMNVEV (reference sequence). The ends were cut back, 2 bases at V and 6 bases at J, with 8 bases in the middle. CDR3 residues: CASSLGGFNSPLHF. The CDR3 DNA reads as TGTGCCAGCAGTTTAGGGGGGTTTAATTCACCCCTCCACTTT.

The V and J genes are TRBV7-9 and TRBJ2-1; TRBD1 matches at 9 bases. The junction had 5 bases not matched to a gene; V was cut back by 4 bases and J by 4 bases. Germline V gene lookup returns CDR1 SEHNR and CDR2 FQNEAQ (reference sequence). The CDR3 loop spans 15 amino acids. CDR3 nucleotide sequence: TGTGCCAGCAGCTCGGGACAGGGACCTTACAATGAGCAGTTCTTC. The encoded protein is CASSSGQGPYNEQFF.

This clone occurred a few times. CDR3 amino acids: CASSLTGSNQPQHF. DNA for the CDR3: TGTGCCAGTAGCTTGACAGGATCTAATCAGCCCCAGCATTTT. V gene TRBV19 combines with J gene TRBJ1-5, with a tentative D call TRBD1 (6 bases). The CDR3 length is 14 residues. Per germline, CDR1 LNHDA and CDR2 SQIVND (reference sequence). V shed 6 bases and J shed 4 bases, with 13 bases lying between them.

This clone has only one observation. The chain couples TRBV2 to TRBJ2-1; 8 bases agree with TRBD2. V shed 2 bases, J shed 7 bases, and the junction held 7 bases outside the gene matches. Germline V gives CDR1 SNHLY, CDR2 FYNNEI. The CDR3 contains 15 residues. This CDR3 is CASSEISGGGNEQFF. The CDR3 coding sequence is TGTGCCAGCAGTGAAATCTCGGGAGGGGGGAATGAGCAGTTCTTC.

The genes are TRBV28 and TRBJ2-5; 10 nucleotides line up with TRBD1. The V gene end was trimmed by 4 bases and the J gene end by 6 bases; junction bases not matched to a gene: 5. The CDR3 has 14 residues. Germline CDR1 reads MDHEN; CDR2 reads SYDVKM. Here the CDR3 DNA reads TGTGCCAGCAGTTCACGGACAGGGGGGCAGACCCAGTACTTC. Translation: CASSSRTGGQTQYF.

V is TRBV3-1 (or the pseudogene TRBV3-2) and J is TRBJ2-5; D ambiguous. The germline V gene has CDR1 LGHDT and CDR2 YNNKEL (reference sequence). The CDR3 totals 14 residues. V shed 6 bases and J shed 7 bases, with 18 bases lying between them. This CDR3 reads CASSWAGTRATQYF. The CDR3 bases are TGTGCCAGCAGTTGGGCAGGTACCCGTGCGACCCAGTACTTC.

This rearrangement joins TRBV21-1 to TRBJ2-7; the table's D call, TRBD2, has no DNA check behind it. TRBV21-1 is a documented pseudogene. This CDR3 is 12 amino acids long. The CDR3 here is CASSFFDGLLPF. In DNA form, the CDR3 reads TGTGCCAGCAGCTTTTTCGACGGACTACTGCCCTTC.

The CDR3 coding sequence is TGTGCCAGCTCACCACCTGCTAGCTTAGAGACCCAGTACTTC. As protein: CASSPPASLETQYF. This chain links TRBV18 with TRBJ2-5; possibly TRBD2 for D (5 bases). CDR1 is KGHSH and CDR2 is LQKENI in the germline V gene. V was clipped by 0 bases and J by 4 bases, with 9 bases between them. This CDR3 is 14 amino acids long.

The V and J genes are TRBV6-5 and TRBJ2-7, with 12 nucleotides matching TRBD2. Germline loops: CDR1 MNHEY, CDR2 SVGAGI. This CDR3 comprises 15 residues. V shed 0 bases and J 4 bases; nucleotides not matched to a gene: 1. This CDR3 is CASSYSTSGGYEQYF. CDR3 in DNA: TGTGCCAGCAGTTACTCGACTAGCGGGGGTTACGAGCAGTACTTC.

The chain combines TRBV30 with TRBJ2-7; 8 nucleotides align to TRBD1. Germline V CDR1 and CDR2: GTSNPN, SVGIG (reference sequence). The CDR3 covers 13 residues. V lost 4 bases and J lost 2; bases outside the gene matches: 4. CDR3 region: CAWKRGQAYEQYF. The CDR3 DNA sequence: TGTGCCTGGAAGAGGGGACAGGCCTACGAGCAGTACTTC.

The chain employs TRBV30 and TRBJ2-1; the D is unclear. V was clipped by 7 bases and J by 5 bases, with 12 bases between them. This CDR3 is 12 amino acids long. The germline V gene has CDR1 GTSNPN and CDR2 SVGIG (reference sequence). Written as DNA, the CDR3 is TGTGCCTCCGAACAGCATCACAATGAGCAGTTCTTC. The encoded protein is CASEQHHNEQFF.

The genes are TRBV7-2 and TRBJ1-5; D not resolved. The length of the CDR3 is 13 residues. CDR1 is SGHTA, CDR2 FQGNSA, per germline. V was pared by 2 bases and J by 4 bases, with 6 bases between. CDR3: CASSLLENQPQHF. The DNA of the CDR3 is TGTGCCAGCAGCTTACTGGAGAATCAGCCCCAGCATTTT.

V is TRBV5-1 and J is TRBJ2-2; TRBD2 matches at 9 bases. The CDR3 is 15 residues long. J was trimmed by 1 base and V by 4 bases; bases with no gene match: 2. Germline V lookup: CDR1 SGHRS, CDR2 YFSETQ. The CDR3 spells CASSPTSGNTGELFF. The CDR3 nucleotides read TGCGCCAGCAGCCCGACTAGCGGGAACACCGGGGAGCTGTTTTTT.

The CDR3 sequence: CASSRETGPYGYTF. The DNA for the CDR3 is TGTGCCAGCAGTAGAGAGACAGGGCCCTATGGCTACACCTTC. V usage is TRBV6-5 and J usage is TRBJ1-2; 7 bases agree with TRBD1. Germline V gene data show CDR1 as MNHEY and CDR2 as SVGAGI. V dropped 5 bases and J dropped 4; count of bases not matched to a gene: 7. This CDR3 contains 14 residues.